This T cell receptor beta chain was profiled in a study of tumor and adjacent non-tumor tissue in lung cancer. Study-wide results and caveats: Significantly higher TCR diversity was found in tumor than normal lung.

A modified ARM-PCR protocol with three rounds of nested PCR amplified TCRbeta. TCRdb re-derived calls from the multiplex PCR reads in MiXCR, one entry per CDR3 protein. This sample has 35,000 to 55,000 distinct CDR3 sequences, with more than 50% found just once. Turning to this clonotype: The antigen remains undetermined. The germline gene is not matched at one end of the junction; a read error may be the cause.

RNA was extracted from bulk tissue without any cell sorting. This non-tumor lung sample came from over 3 cm beyond the tumor edge. Germline CDR1 and CDR2: SGHKS and YYEKEE (reference sequence). The CDR3 totals 16 residues. The V gene is TRBV5-5, the J gene TRBJ2-6, with D possibly called TRBD1 or TRBD2 (5 bases each). The clonotype comes from a middle-aged man with non-small cell lung cancer. What was sequenced was distant non-tumor lung tissue. This chain's CDR3 is CACSLDVGTLANILTF. CDR3 sequence (DNA): TGTGCCTGCAGTTTGGATGTTGGGACGCTGGCCAACATCCTGACTTTC.